The 9 T cell receptor beta chains below all came from one sample that was sequenced in a study of neoadjuvant nivolumab and ipilimumab in lung cancer. The table came from immunoSEQ multiplex PCR; TCRdb's copy has only in-frame clones and leaves some out. Counted here are 20,000 to 25,000 clones, approximately 81% occurring once; the ten biggest clones make up 23%. The sample consisted of peripheral blood, taken before neoadjuvant nivolumab, alone or with ipilimumab. Source of these receptors: an adult with non-small cell lung cancer.

This clone rates as medium-sized. The rearrangement joins TRBV13 to TRBJ1-2, with 9 bases matching TRBD1. V lost 4 bases to trimming and J lost 3 bases; unmatched junction nucleotides: 12. Germline V gene data show CDR1 as PRHDT and CDR2 as FYEKMQ (reference sequence). This CDR3 contains 17 residues. Here the CDR3 DNA reads TGTGCCAGCAGCTCCTCCCCCGGGACAGGGTTGGACTATGGCTACACCTTC. As protein: CASSSSPGTGLDYGYTF.

The chain combines TRBV11-3 with TRBJ2-5; 8 bases agree with TRBD2. This CDR3 has 16 amino acids. Germline V CDR1 and CDR2: SGHNT, YENEEA. V lost 4 bases to trimming and J lost 2 bases; unmatched junction nucleotides: 9. The CDR3 protein is CASSSSGREGQETQYF. The CDR3 DNA reads TGTGCCAGCAGCTCCTCCGGGAGGGAGGGGCAAGAGACCCAGTACTTC.

As regards this clone: An end of the junction does not agree with germline; a read error may underlie this. The genes are TRBV7-7 and TRBJ2-7, with 11 bases fitting TRBD2. CDR1 and CDR2 from the germline V gene are SSHAT and FNYEAQ (reference sequence). The CDR3 length is 15 residues. The CDR3 DNA follows: TGTGCTAGCAGCTTAGCGGGAGGGAGCTCCTACGAGCAGTACTTC. This codes for CASSLAGGSSYEQYF.

The chain is built from TRBV5-4 and TRBJ2-6; TRBD1 might be the D (6 bases). Trimming stripped 5 bases from V and 0 bases from J, with 9 bases between. The CDR3 contains 15 residues. Germline-derived CDR1 and CDR2 are SGHNT and YYREEE (reference sequence). This CDR3 reads CASRDRFSGANVLTF. CDR3 DNA: TGTGCCAGCAGGGACAGATTCTCTGGGGCCAACGTCCTGACTTTC.

This clone was observed a single time. This chain joins TRBV6-1 and TRBJ2-5; 10 bases map to TRBD1. From germline, CDR1 is MNHNS and CDR2 SASEGT. With 6 bases clipped from V and 1 base from J, the junction kept 5 bases outside the gene matches. The length of the CDR3 is 15 residues. CDR3 DNA sequence: TGTGCCAGCAGGGACAGGGGGTTGATCCAAGAGACCCAGTACTTC. Its translation: CASRDRGLIQETQYF.

The V gene is TRBV7-9, the J gene TRBJ2-1, with 9 nucleotides matching TRBD2. The CDR3 contains 17 residues. Losses at the gene ends were 5 bases for V and 0 bases for J; bases not matched to a gene: 8. Germline V gives CDR1 SEHNR, CDR2 FQNEAQ (reference sequence). CDR3 sequence (DNA): TGTGCCAGCAGCCTCCGGACTAGCGTATACTCCTACAATGAGCAGTTCTTC. Encoded protein: CASSLRTSVYSYNEQFF. The full variable domain, completed using reference TRBV7-9 and TRBJ2-1, is DTGVSQNPRHKITKRGQNVTFRCDPISEHNRLYWYRQTLGQGPEFLTYFQNEAQLEKSRLLSDRFSAERPKGSFSTLEIQRTEQGDSAMYLCASSLRTSVYSYNEQFFGPGTRLTVL.

This sequence joins TRBV5-1 and TRBJ1-2; TRBD1 aligns across 7 bases. CDR1 and CDR2 (germline): SGHRS, YFSETQ. V lost 3 bases, J lost 7 bases, and 9 bases stayed unmatched. The CDR3 has 14 amino acids. CDR3 region: CASSSQGPGGGYTF. For the CDR3, the DNA is TGCGCCAGCAGCTCTCAGGGGCCAGGGGGTGGCTACACCTTC.

This clone was recorded once. V usage is TRBV7-6 and J usage is TRBJ2-4, with D perhaps matching TRBD1 (5 bases). In germline, CDR1 is SGHVS, CDR2 FNYEAQ. The CDR3 length is 17 residues. V was clipped by 1 base and J by 6 bases, with 19 bases between them. This CDR3 reads CASSLGGVGAMGNIQYF. For the CDR3, the DNA is TGTGCCAGCAGCTTAGGGGGTGTAGGGGCAATGGGAAACATTCAGTACTTC.

The chain carries TRBV7-9 and TRBJ1-2, with TRBD1 matching 10 bases. Per the germline V gene, CDR1 is SEHNR and CDR2 is FQNEAQ (reference sequence). After removal of 5 bases from V and 8 bases from J, the junction contained 8 bases not matched to a gene. This CDR3 contains 14 residues. CDR3 in amino acids: CASSPQTGGEGYTF. The CDR3 DNA sequence: TGTGCCAGCAGCCCCCAGACAGGGGGCGAGGGCTACACCTTC.